This TCR beta chain is drawn from a study of immune characterization of retroperitoneal liposarcoma. TCRdb passed the PCR reads through MiXCR, listing each CDR3 protein once. The data contain about 11,000 distinct CDR3 sequences, about 23% of them seen just once; the ten biggest clones take up about 9.8%. This clonotype was detected a few times. V lost 2 bases to trimming and J lost 1 base; unmatched junction nucleotides: 5. The CDR3 covers 17 residues. Per the germline V gene, CDR1 is SGHTA and CDR2 is FQGNSA. Material: blood. The chain couples TRBV7-2 to TRBJ2-1; 10 nucleotides line up with TRBD2. This clonotype originated in a female donor with retroperitoneal liposarcoma. The CDR3 reads CASSLRLAGASYNEQFF. The CDR3 DNA is TGTGCCAGCAGCTTACGGCTAGCGGGAGCGTCCTACAATGAGCAGTTCTTC. Together with reference TRBV7-2 and TRBJ2-1, the CDR3 gives the full variable domain: GAGVSQSPSNKVTEKGKDVELRCDPISGHTALYWYRQSLGQGLEFLIYFQGNSAPDKSGLPSDRFSAERTGGSVSTLTIQRTQQEDSAVYLCASSLRLAGASYNEQFFGPGTRLTVL.